This entry lists 11 T cell receptor beta chains sequenced from one sample in a study of shared clonotypes between healthy human individuals. Method: immunoSEQ multiplex PCR; TCRdb's copy keeps in-frame clones and lacks some. This table has under 550,000 clones, around 96% appearing once. The sequenced sample consisted of naive CD4+ T cells sorted from blood. Subset here: CD45RA+ positively selected. The receptors stem from a young woman in good health.

The chain uses TRBV29-1 and TRBJ2-5; a possible D gene is TRBD2 (6 bases). This CDR3 has 13 amino acids. V was shortened by 8 bases and J by 4 bases, with 17 bases between the two germline ends. CDR1 and CDR2 from the germline V gene are SQVTM and ANQGSEA. The CDR3 loop reads CSFGLRLGETQYF. CDR3 nucleotide sequence: TGCAGCTTTGGACTACGCTTGGGAGAGACCCAGTACTTC.

The rearrangement uses TRBV18 and TRBJ1-3; D ambiguous. The V and J ends lost 3 bases and 0 bases respectively, with 6 bases between them. CDR1 is KGHSH and CDR2 is LQKENI in the germline V gene. The CDR3 has 14 amino acids. Here the CDR3 reads CASSPEISGNTIYF. DNA of the CDR3: TGTGCCAGCTCACCGGAAATCTCTGGAAACACCATATATTTT.

The chain couples TRBV5-6 to TRBJ2-5, with 12 bases identical to TRBD2. This CDR3 comprises 17 residues. The trim removed 3 bases at V and 3 bases at J, leaving 9 bases unmatched. Per germline, CDR1 SGHDT and CDR2 YYEEEE. CDR3 in DNA: TGTGCCAGCAGCTGGCGGGTGCTAGCGGGAGGGGAAGAGACCCAGTACTTC. Protein: CASSWRVLAGGEETQYF.

The chain has TRBV5-1 and TRBJ2-1; D could derive from TRBD1 or TRBD2 (5 bases each). The CDR3 extends over 15 amino acids. Germline V gene data show CDR1 as SGHRS and CDR2 as YFSETQ. Deletions cut 0 bases from V and 6 bases from J, with 13 bases between. The CDR3 sequence is CASSLDVSGGNEQFF. The CDR3 nucleotides are TGCGCCAGCAGCTTGGATGTCAGTGGGGGCAATGAGCAGTTCTTC.

CDR3 in DNA: TGTGCCAGCAGTTCTACGACACCGTTCACTGAAGCTTTCTTT. This codes for CASSSTTPFTEAFF. The V gene is TRBV28, the J gene TRBJ1-1; no firm D call. The CDR3 is 14 residues long. The germline CDR1 and CDR2 sequences are MDHEN and SYDVKM. Between the trimmed V and J ends, which lost 4 bases and 4 bases, there was a span of 13 bases.

The chain recombines TRBV5-4 with TRBJ2-1, with 10 positions matching TRBD2. This CDR3 region has 14 residues. Germline values: CDR1 SGHNT, CDR2 YYREEE (reference sequence). J lost 6 bases, V lost 6 bases, and 6 bases had no gene match. In DNA form, the CDR3 reads TGTGCCAGCACCGATAGCGGGAGGAGCAATGAGCAGTTCTTC. Amino acids: CASTDSGRSNEQFF.

V and J are TRBV29-1 and TRBJ2-1; TRBD2 agrees at 11 bases. Per germline, CDR1 SQVTM and CDR2 ANQGSEA. V trimming: 3 bases; J trimming: 4 bases; junction bases outside the gene matches: 5. The CDR3 has 15 amino acids. This chain's CDR3 is CSVDWTSGQYNEQFF. DNA for the CDR3: TGCAGCGTTGACTGGACTAGCGGGCAATACAATGAGCAGTTCTTC.

The V and J genes are TRBV6-5 and TRBJ2-2, with 7 bases aligning to TRBD2. Germline CDR1 reads MNHEY; CDR2 reads SVGAGI. The CDR3 is 16 residues long. V lost 0 bases and J lost 4; bases outside the gene matches: 5. In nucleotides, the CDR3 is TGTGCCAGCAGTTACTCCGGGGACTACGGCACCGGGGAGCTGTTTTTT. It codes for CASSYSGDYGTGELFF.

V gene TRBV18 combines with J gene TRBJ2-7; 7 bases line up with TRBD1. The CDR3 spans 16 residues. CDR1 and CDR2 from the germline V gene are KGHSH and LQKENI. The J segment lost 3 bases and the V segment lost 1 base, leaving 9 bases of the junction unmatched. The CDR3 DNA is TGTGCCAGCTCACCACTCACAGGGACAGCCTACTACGAGCAGTACTTC. Its protein product is CASSPLTGTAYYEQYF.

The chain employs TRBV7-8 and TRBJ2-7; no clear D. The CDR3 is made up of 15 amino acids. V lost 1 base and J lost 0, with 10 bases in between. Germline loops: CDR1 SGHVS, CDR2 FQNEAQ. CDR3 coding DNA: TGTGCCAGCAGCTTAGTAGCTCCGAGCTCCTACGAGCAGTACTTC. Protein: CASSLVAPSSYEQYF. Variable domain in full (rest from reference TRBV7-8 and TRBJ2-7): GAGVSQSPRYKVAKRGQDVALRCDPISGHVSLFWYQQALGQGPEFLTYFQNEAQLDKSGLPSDRFFAERPEGSVSTLKIQRTQQEDSAVYLCASSLVAPSSYEQYFGPGTRLTVT.

J is TRBJ2-1 and V is TRBV28, with 9 bases lining up with TRBD2. The ends lost 4 bases at V and 3 bases at J; junction bases unmatched: 7. CDR3 length: 16 residues. Germline CDR1 reads MDHEN; CDR2 reads SYDVKM. CDR3 protein: CASSSAGLADYNEQFF. CDR3 bases: TGTGCCAGCAGTTCCGCGGGACTAGCAGACTACAATGAGCAGTTCTTC.